These 16 T cell receptor beta chains came from one sample sequenced in a study of OX40 agonist ivuxolimab in advanced cancers. TCRdb's copy holds only in-frame clones and misses some; the assay was immunoSEQ multiplex PCR. The data show some 80,000 clones, with around 84% seen just once and 6.5% to 8% held by the top ten. The sample here was CD4+ or CD8+ T cells sorted from blood, taken in a trial of the OX40 agonist ivuxolimab. The receptor source for this set is an adult with an advanced solid tumor such as melanoma, head and neck, liver or kidney cancer.

This sequence joins TRBV30 and TRBJ1-3; perhaps TRBD1 as D (5 bases). Germline V gives CDR1 GTSNPN, CDR2 SVGIG (reference sequence). V lost 0 bases and J lost 4, with 13 bases in between. CDR3 length: 15 residues. The CDR3 DNA sequence: TGTGCCTGGAGTGTAGGCGAGGGGCCGGGAAACACCATATATTTT. Protein sequence: CAWSVGEGPGNTIYF.

This chain links TRBV4-2 with TRBJ1-2, with 8 bases lining up with TRBD1. With 0 bases clipped from V and 6 bases from J, the junction kept 6 bases outside the gene matches. The CDR3 has 15 residues. CDR1 is LGHNA and CDR2 is YNFKEQ in the germline V gene. This CDR3 reads CASSQERTGRDGYTF. The CDR3 DNA reads as TGTGCCAGCAGCCAAGAACGGACAGGGAGGGATGGCTACACCTTC.

In this sample, this clone turned up once. This rearrangement joins TRBV11-2 to TRBJ2-1; D possibly uses TRBD1 or TRBD2 (5 bases each). Germline CDR1 SGHAT, CDR2 FQNNGV. This CDR3 comprises 15 residues. V dropped 0 bases and J dropped 2 bases, with 8 bases sitting between them. CDR3 residues: CASSLEWGTYNEQFF. The CDR3 DNA follows: TGTGCCAGCAGCTTAGAGTGGGGGACCTACAATGAGCAGTTCTTC.

The chain joins TRBV7-9 to TRBJ2-3; 7 bases fit TRBD2. The CDR3 is made up of 13 amino acids. Trimming cost V 7 bases and J 3 bases; bases outside gene matches: 4. Germline V gives CDR1 SEHNR, CDR2 FQNEAQ (reference sequence). CDR3 in DNA: TGTGCCAGCACTGGGGGGGGGACAGATACGCAGTATTTT. This gives the protein CASTGGGTDTQYF.

V gene TRBV5-1 combines with J gene TRBJ2-2, with a tentative D call TRBD2 (6 bases). The germline V gene has CDR1 SGHRS and CDR2 YFSETQ. Trimming shortened V by 5 bases and J by 10 bases, and 21 bases separated the two germline ends. This CDR3 comprises 15 residues. For the CDR3, the DNA is TGCGCCAGCAGGTTGACTGGAGGGGTCATAGAGGAGCTGTTTTTT. Translating gives CASRLTGGVIEELFF.

The chain is built from TRBV19 and TRBJ1-2, with a weak D call TRBD1 (6 bases). The germline gives CDR1 LNHDA, CDR2 SQIVND (reference sequence). This CDR3 has 10 residues. The CDR3 loop reads CASTGPGYTF. CDR3 coding DNA: TGTGCTAGCACAGGGCCCGGCTACACCTTC.

V and J are TRBV30 and TRBJ1-6; no firm D call. The germline V and J ends were trimmed by 1 base and 6 bases, with 10 bases remaining between them. The germline V gene encodes CDR1 GTSNPN and CDR2 SVGIG (reference sequence). The CDR3 totals 14 residues. Here the CDR3 reads CAWSGVATNSPLHF. CDR3 bases: TGTGCCTGGAGTGGGGTAGCGACTAATTCACCCCTCCACTTT.

In this sample, this clone turned up once. J is TRBJ1-5 and V is TRBV19; D possibly corresponds to TRBD1 (5 bases). V lost 3 bases and J 0 bases, leaving 15 bases between the germline ends. Germline values: CDR1 LNHDA, CDR2 SQIVND (reference sequence). The CDR3 is 17 amino acids. For the CDR3, the DNA is TGTGCCAGTAGTATTGGGGGGAAGCCTAATAGCAATCAGCCCCAGCATTTT. Its protein is CASSIGGKPNSNQPQHF.

The V call is TRBV20-1, the J call TRBJ1-4, with no clear D. V lost 1 base and J 8 bases, leaving 5 bases between the germline ends. The CDR3 has 11 amino acids. Germline CDR1 and CDR2: DFQATT and SNEGSKA (reference sequence). This CDR3 is CSARVGEKLFF. CDR3 in DNA: TGCAGTGCTAGAGTGGGGGAAAAACTGTTTTTT.

This rearrangement joins TRBV7-9 to TRBJ2-4; possibly TRBD1 for D (6 bases). This CDR3 contains 17 residues. From germline, CDR1 is SEHNR and CDR2 FQNEAQ (reference sequence). V was pared by 8 bases and J by 0 bases, with 20 bases between. The CDR3 region has the DNA TGTGCCAGCGAGGGGCCTCAGGGGCGGCTAGCCAAAAACATTCAGTACTTC. Translated, it gives CASEGPQGRLAKNIQYF.

The genes are TRBV19 and TRBJ1-2; possibly TRBD1 for D (6 bases). Trimming removed 7 bases from V and 6 bases from J, with 24 bases in between. This CDR3 spans 16 amino acids. Germline loops: CDR1 LNHDA, CDR2 SQIVND (reference sequence). The CDR3 loop is CASTKRTRGSTDGYTF. For the CDR3, the DNA is TGTGCCAGTACGAAACGTACCAGGGGAAGTACGGATGGCTACACCTTC.

This chain joins TRBV9 and TRBJ1-6; D may be TRBD1 (5 bases). Trimming pared 4 bases from V and 10 bases from J, leaving 12 bases between. Germline V gene lookup returns CDR1 SGDLS and CDR2 YYNGEE. The CDR3 length is 13 residues. CDR3 sequence: CASSLGTGSPLHF. The CDR3, as DNA: TGTGCCAGCAGCCTAGGGACGGGGTCACCCCTCCACTTT.

This clone was found a few times. CDR3 in DNA: TGTGCCAGCAGTGAAGCGGCAGGGTCCACAGATACGCAGTATTTT. Residues: CASSEAAGSTDTQYF. The J gene is TRBJ2-3, the V gene TRBV6-1, with D perhaps matching TRBD1 (5 bases). The germline V gene encodes CDR1 MNHNS and CDR2 SASEGT. V lost 0 bases, J lost 2 bases, and 9 bases lay in between. The CDR3 length is 15 residues.

In its sample, this clone was seen once. The J gene is TRBJ2-1, the V gene TRBV2; TRBD2 might be the D (6 bases). V gave up 8 bases and J gave up 6 bases, with 26 bases separating them. The CDR3 spans 17 residues. Germline CDR1 reads SNHLY; CDR2 reads FYNNEI. CDR3 sequence reads: CASRKGTGTPGSNEQFF. CDR3 nucleotides: TGTGCCAGCCGAAAGGGAACCGGGACTCCAGGATCCAATGAGCAGTTCTTC.

CDR3 region: CASSKGNTQYF. The CDR3 DNA reads TGTGCCAGCAGCAAAGGCAATACGCAGTATTTT. This chain links TRBV2 with TRBJ2-3; D unresolved. Germline-derived CDR1 and CDR2 are SNHLY and FYNNEI. CDR3 length equals 11 residues. Trimming stripped 6 bases from V and 7 bases from J, with 8 bases between.

CDR3 amino acids: CASSPSGSNYGYTF. The CDR3, as DNA: TGTGCCAGCTCACCATCAGGTTCAAACTATGGCTACACCTTC. V gene TRBV18 combines with J gene TRBJ1-2; no reliable D call. CDR1 is KGHSH and CDR2 is LQKENI in the germline V gene. Trimming stripped 2 bases from V and 2 bases from J, with 9 bases between. This CDR3 contains 14 residues.